This TCR beta chain was captured in a study of shared clonotypes between healthy human individuals. Overall study findings and caveats: An expected dependence of interdonor clonotype sharing on sequencing depth was noted. Collection of samples was limited to blood; tissue repertoires likely differ.

CDR3 length equals 13 residues. CDR1 is SGHAT, CDR2 FQNNGV, per germline. Trimming cost V 5 bases and J 3 bases, with 9 bases left between them. There are a few counts of this clone. The antigen is unknown. This was a deep-level run. The table came from immunoSEQ multiplex PCR; TCRdb's copy has only in-frame clones and leaves some out. This table holds some 490,000 clones, 70% to 85% found once. Recent vaccinations or acute infections were absent in the healthy HIV-negative adult donors. The V and J genes are TRBV11-2 and TRBJ2-3; unclear D gene. The sequenced sample was PBMCs. This sequence originates from a woman aged 40 to 49 in good health. Some clones in this sample may be carry-over from other donors' samples. The CDR3, as DNA: TGTGCCAGCAGCCCCCGCGAAACAGATACGCAGTATTTT. This codes for CASSPRETDTQYF.